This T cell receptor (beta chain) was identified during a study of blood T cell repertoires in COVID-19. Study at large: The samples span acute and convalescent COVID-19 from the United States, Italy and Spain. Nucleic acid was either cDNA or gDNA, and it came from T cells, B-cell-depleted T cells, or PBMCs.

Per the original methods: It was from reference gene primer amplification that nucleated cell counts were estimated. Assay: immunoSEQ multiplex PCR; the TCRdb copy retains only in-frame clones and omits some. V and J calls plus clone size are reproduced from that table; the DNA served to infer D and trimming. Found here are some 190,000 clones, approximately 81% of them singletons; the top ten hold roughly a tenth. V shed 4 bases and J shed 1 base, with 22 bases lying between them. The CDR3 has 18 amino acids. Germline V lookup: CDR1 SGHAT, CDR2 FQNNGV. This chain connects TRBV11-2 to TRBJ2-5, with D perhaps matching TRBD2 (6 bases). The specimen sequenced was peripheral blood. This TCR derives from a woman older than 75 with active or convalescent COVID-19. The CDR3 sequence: CASSSGVGAGPSQETQYF. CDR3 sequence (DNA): TGTGCCAGCAGCTCGGGGGTTGGTGCAGGACCCTCCCAAGAGACCCAGTACTTC.